These T cell receptor beta chains were read from a single sample in a study of cytomegalovirus exposure and HLA in healthy donors. This table comes from immunoSEQ multiplex PCR, and its TCRdb copy is limited to in-frame clones, with some not included. The sample carries 150,000 to 200,000 clones, about 80% recorded once. The specimen sequenced was PBMCs. These TCRs come from a girl aged 5-17 years in good health and CMV-seropositive. The CDR3 runs from the conserved cysteine through the conserved F or W.

TRBJ2-7 TRBV28 CASKNGGLSPYEQYF
TRBJ2-6 TRBV19 CASSDRDSGISGANVLTF
TRBJ2-7 TRBV5-5 CASSLEWQGYEQYF
TRBJ2-1 TRBV7-3 CASSLRSPGQGAYNEQFF
TRBJ2-5 TRBV10-1 CASSGTYQETQYF
TRBJ1-1 TRBV5-1 CASSSLSGTGGNTEAFF
TRBJ2-2 TRBV7-3 CASSPFQGSGELFF
TRBJ1-5 TRBV2 CASRNRGGGNQPQHF
TRBJ2-3 TRBV4-2 CASSQDLRDPQLDTQYF
TRBJ1-1 TRBV7-9 CASSFLRELNTEAFF
TRBJ1-3 TRBV2 CASSAWGGNTIYF
TRBJ1-5 TRBV6-1 CASSEQGEQYLYQPQHF
TRBJ2-7 TRBV10-2 CATSRLAGISYEQYF
TRBJ2-7 TRBV11-2 CASSPAGGDFHEQYF
TRBJ2-3 TRBV6-5 CASSYAGPDTQYF
TRBJ2-4 TRBV6-5 CASRQQGAGNIQYF
TRBJ2-1 TRBV28 CASSYRAALAGFNEQFF
TRBJ1-1 TRBV28 CASSPDRGANTEAFF
TRBJ2-1 TRBV10-3 CAISETTDYNEQFF
TRBJ2-2 TRBV28 CASRPTGHGSWGGELFF
TRBJ2-1 TRBV30 CAWSGGLAFYNEQFF
TRBJ2-5 TRBV10-1 CASSEAGVLETQYF
TRBJ2-1 TRBV27 CASSLSAGLSYNEQFF
TRBJ2-3 TRBV6-1 CASSNFNRGDTQYF
TRBJ2-1 TRBV7-6 CASSRGLAGDNEQFF
TRBJ1-1 TRBV9 CASSDDSSMNTEAFF
TRBJ2-1 TRBV27 CASSLRPLVGASNEQFF
TRBJ2-1 TRBV23-1 CASSGLANDEQFF
TRBJ2-7 TRBV28 CASRWGDRASDEQYF
TRBJ1-1 TRBV7-3 CASSLNIGGVTEAFF
TRBJ2-4 TRBV7-2 CASSLTSGNIQYF
TRBJ1-1 TRBV15 CATSRDLGGRTEAFF
TRBJ2-5 TRBV25-1 CASSELRDRKVRQETQYF
TRBJ1-1 TRBV5-6 CASSLDRMNTEAFF
TRBJ2-5 TRBV2 CASSERYQETQYF
TRBJ2-7 TRBV9 CASSVTSGSGDEQYF